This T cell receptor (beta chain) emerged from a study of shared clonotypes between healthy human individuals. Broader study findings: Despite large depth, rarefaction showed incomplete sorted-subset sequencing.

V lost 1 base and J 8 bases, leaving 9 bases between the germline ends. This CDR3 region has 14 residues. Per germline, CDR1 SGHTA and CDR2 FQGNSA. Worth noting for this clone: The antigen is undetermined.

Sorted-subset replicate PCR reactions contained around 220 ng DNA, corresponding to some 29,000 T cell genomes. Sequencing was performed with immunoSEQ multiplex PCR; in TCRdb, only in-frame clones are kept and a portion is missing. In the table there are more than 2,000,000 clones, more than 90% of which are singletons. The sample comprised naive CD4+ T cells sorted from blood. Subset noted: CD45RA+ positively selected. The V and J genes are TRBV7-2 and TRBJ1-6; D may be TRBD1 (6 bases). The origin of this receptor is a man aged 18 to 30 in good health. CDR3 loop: CASSLGGQYSPLHF. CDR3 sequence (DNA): TGTGCCAGCAGCTTAGGGGGGCAGTATTCACCCCTCCACTTT.